This TCR delta chain originates from a study of γδ T cells in repeated Plasmodium falciparum infection. In this sample, this clone is medium-sized. The sample has other DNA sequences that encode this CDR3 too. Both TRG and TRD chains were sequenced from each sorted sample. With CATT, TCRdb re-called clones from the multiplex PCR reads. The data contain over 45,000 delta-chain clones, about 1.5% of them seen just once; the ten biggest clones take up around 8.6%. Vgamma9/Vdelta2+ and Vdelta2-negative gammadelta T cells were flow-sorted from PBMC for bulk sequencing. Germline lookup yields CDR1 TSWWSYY and CDR2 QGS. This CDR3 is 30 amino acids long. The V segment lost 0 bases and the J segment 2 bases; nucleotides outside the gene matches: 46.

The sequenced material came from gamma-delta T cells from blood. The rearrangement links TRDV1 to TRDJ1; 9 bases fit TRDD3. This receptor was identified in a pool of human donors (malaria-infected and uninfected, not separated). The CDR3 loop is CALGELGTRRIRSTTGGGYSGPLFTDKLIF. The DNA of the CDR3 is TGTGCTCTTGGGGAACTAGGGACCAGGAGAATAAGGTCTACAACAGGTGGGGGATATTCTGGCCCTCTATTTACCGATAAACTCATCTTT.